This TCR beta chain is drawn from a study of patients and donors after allogeneic stem cell transplantation. V dropped 1 base and J dropped 6 bases, with 13 bases sitting between them. This CDR3 spans 15 amino acids. Each CDR3 protein gets one entry after TCRdb re-called the RT-PCR reads with MiXCR. The data show some 960,000 distinct CDR3 sequences, roughly 18% seen once. This clonotype was recorded a few times. The specimen was blood, either unsorted or a sorted T cell fraction (not recorded which). This sequence was found in a human donor who was either an allogeneic HSCT recipient or a stem cell or donor lymphocyte infusion donor (not recorded which). It is not recorded whose cells these are; they may come from a transplant donor. This chain links TRBV12-3 or TRBV12-4 with TRBJ1-5; D unclear. The CDR3 is CASSLVGRRAQPQHF. The CDR3 nucleotides are TGTGCCAGCAGTTTAGTGGGCAGGAGGGCTCAGCCCCAGCATTTT.